The sequence of this T cell receptor (beta chain) was determined in a study of shared clonotypes between healthy human individuals. Repertoires were generated with immunoSEQ multiplex PCR, while TCRdb's copy carries only in-frame clones and drops some. The sample carries roughly 2.4 million clones, around 95% recorded once. The germline V and J ends were trimmed by 3 bases and 7 bases, with 13 bases remaining between them. Germline V gene lookup returns CDR1 LNHDA and CDR2 SQIVND (reference sequence). The CDR3 is 15 residues long. This receptor was taken from a man younger than 35 in good health. The sample comprised naive CD4+ T cells sorted from blood. Documented subset: CD45RA+ positively selected. The chain combines TRBV19 with TRBJ1-6; no reliable D call. The CDR3 spells CASSISVGQNSPLHF. The CDR3 DNA reads as TGTGCCAGTAGTATCTCAGTTGGGCAGAATTCACCCCTCCACTTT.